This entry concerns a single T cell receptor (beta chain). Its antigen is not identified. Graves' hyperthyroidism is called stable when ophthalmopathy does not progress within 18 months. Patients aged 18 to 65 with hyperthyroidism were newly diagnosed, with duration under 2 months. On the basis of clinical symptoms, serum thyroxine and TRAb, thyroid ultrasound and orbital computed tomography, diagnoses were made. This record comes from a study of T cells in Graves' hyperthyroidism and ophthalmopathy. Overall study results and limits: Ophthalmopathy could be told apart from stable hyperthyroidism with a 13 V-J model.

Amplification of TCR beta CDR3 regions used RNA as the template. TCR CDR3 regions were first amplified by RT-PCR with HTBI primers. One entry per CDR3 protein, called by TCRdb with MiXCR from the multiplex PCR reads. The sample shows 610,000 or so distinct CDR3 sequences, around 45% of them seen only once. Germline V CDR1 and CDR2: SGHTA, FQGNSA. The J segment lost 6 bases and the V segment lost 0 bases, leaving 8 bases of the junction unmatched. This CDR3 contains 18 residues. Material for sequencing was peripheral blood or thyroid tissue (not recorded which). The chain employs TRBV7-2 and TRBJ2-7; 16 bases are shared with TRBD2. This TCR was recovered from a woman younger than 35 with Graves' hyperthyroidism. The CDR3 nucleotides are TGTGCCAGCAGCTTAGCGGTGGGGACTAGCGGGAGGGCCCTCGAGCAGTACTTC. Its protein is CASSLAVGTSGRALEQYF.